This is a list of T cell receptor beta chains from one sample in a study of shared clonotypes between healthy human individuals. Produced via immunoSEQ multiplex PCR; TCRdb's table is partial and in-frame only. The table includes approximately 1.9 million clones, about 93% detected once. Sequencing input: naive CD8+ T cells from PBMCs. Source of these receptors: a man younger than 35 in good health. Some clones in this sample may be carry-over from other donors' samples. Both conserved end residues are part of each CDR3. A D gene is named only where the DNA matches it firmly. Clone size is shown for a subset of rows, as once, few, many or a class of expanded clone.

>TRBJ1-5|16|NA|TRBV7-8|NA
TGTGCCAGCAGCTTACGATTAGGAGATAGCAATCAGCCCCAGCATTTT
CASSLRLGDSNQPQHF
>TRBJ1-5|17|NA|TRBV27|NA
TGTGCCAGCAGTTTCAGAACGCTGTCGAGGTTGGATCAGCCCCAGCATTTT
CASSFRTLSRLDQPQHF
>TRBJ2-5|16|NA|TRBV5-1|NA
TGCGCCAGCAGCTTGTTCGACGGGAAATTTTGGGAGACCCAGTACTTC
CASSLFDGKFWETQYF
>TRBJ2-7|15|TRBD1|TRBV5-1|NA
TGCGCCAGCAGCTTGGCTCTGGGACAGCAAACCGAGCAGTACTTC
CASSLALGQQTEQYF
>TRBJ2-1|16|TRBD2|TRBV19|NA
TGTGCCAGTAGTATCTTCCAGACTAGCGGGGTGAATGAGCAGTTCTTC
CASSIFQTSGVNEQFF
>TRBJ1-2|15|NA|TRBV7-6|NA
TGTGCCAGCAGCTCAAGGACGGCCACTAACTATGGCTACACCTTC
CASSSRTATNYGYTF
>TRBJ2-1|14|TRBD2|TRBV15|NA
TGTGCCACCAGCAACCCGGGACTAGACAATGAGCAGTTCTTC
CATSNPGLDNEQFF
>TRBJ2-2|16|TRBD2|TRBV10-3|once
TGTGCCATCAGTGACTTCGCGGGAGTTCGGACCGGGGAGCTGTTTTTT
CAISDFAGVRTGELFF
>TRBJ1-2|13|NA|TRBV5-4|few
TGTGCCAGCAGCTTGAAACCCAACTATGGCTACACCTTC
CASSLKPNYGYTF
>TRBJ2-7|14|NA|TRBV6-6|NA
TGTGCCAGCAGTTACGCAGGTTCCTCCTACGAGCAGTACTTC
CASSYAGSSYEQYF
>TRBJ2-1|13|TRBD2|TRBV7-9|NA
TGTGCCAGTTTAGGGACTACCCCCAATGAGCAGTTCTTC
CASLGTTPNEQFF
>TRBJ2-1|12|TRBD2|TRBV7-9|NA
TGTGCCAGCTGGGAGGGCCTCAATGAGCAGTTCTTC
CASWEGLNEQFF
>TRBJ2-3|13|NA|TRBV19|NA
TGTGCCAGTATTGGCGGGAGCACAGATACGCAGTATTTT
CASIGGSTDTQYF